This paragraph reports one T cell receptor beta chain. Its antigen remains unidentified. Base-call qualities are not available, and no considerably larger clone is one nucleotide away. The source of the sample is a study of T-cell memory formation after mild COVID-19 (dated by TCRdb to the early 2020s). A note on the overall study: Most TCR sequence clusters were specific to one of the two donors. In a couple of donors, T-cell clones that expanded and contracted after mild COVID-19 were tracked by sequencing TCRalpha and TCRbeta repertoires over time. The cohort comprised two young, previously healthy adult volunteers, one female and one male. The paper's findings and limits, for the study overall: From day 15 to 85, contracting clones showed balanced CD4/CD8 phenotypes, whereas a second wave of clones that expanded from day 15 to 37 leaned towards CD4+. Some responding clones were found in pre-infection memory, which suggests that pre-existing cross-reactive memory T cells took part in the SARS-CoV-2 response. Contracting CD4+ clones were found mainly in CM and EM memory subsets, while CD8+ clones were enriched in EMRA. The second-wave clones that peaked on day 37 were not confirmed to be SARS-CoV-2 specific. The study included only a couple of mild cases, and larger cohorts that include severe cases with pre-infection samples were judged to be necessary.

Ficoll-Paque density gradient centrifugation was the method used to isolate PBMCs. Counted from cysteine to phenylalanine, this CDR3 has 16 amino acids. The entry retains the CDR3 DNA only, 48 bases that are in frame from base 1. CDR1 and CDR2, looked up from the germline V gene, are LGHNA and YNFKEQ. The germline V end is reduced by 4 bases and the J end by 0 bases; junction bases left unmatched: 5. The run used an Illumina NovaSeq 6000. TCRalpha and TCRbeta cDNA libraries were built by 5'RACE with constant-segment primers, adding sample barcodes and unique molecular identifiers. Trizol reagent was used to extract RNA from every sample. Library amplification was performed in two PCR steps, and a second sample barcode and Illumina TruSeq adapters were introduced in the second step. The libraries were sequenced on an Illumina NovaSeq using 2 x 150 bp paired-end reads. The source study handled its data this way. The reads were demultiplexed and collapsed into UMI-guided consensus sequences using migec v1.2.7. Using mixcr v2.1.11, UMI consensuses were aligned to TRA and TRB V and J templates and then assembled into clonotypes. A clonotype was counted as expanded or contracted only if both edgeR and NoisET called the change significant, with noise models trained on biological replicates. For edgeR calls, the thresholds were a false discovery rate-adjusted p below 0.01 and a log2 fold-change of 1. As an exploratory analysis of dynamics, PCA with hierarchical clustering was applied to max-normalized trajectories of the 1000 most abundant clonotypes. Separately sequenced CD4+ and CD8+ repertoires were used to assign a CD4 or CD8 phenotype to each responding clone. The public reads were run again by TCRdb, first through fastp at Q25 and then through MiXCR, and only productive beta chains were kept. A single entry per CDR3 protein holds the most common genes and DNA from its merged rows. TCRdb, not the authors, supplied the V and J calls. Across this sample there are fewer than 250,000 distinct CDR3 sequences, with approximately 10% seen only once. Around 2.9% of the sample goes to the ten largest clones.

The receptor chain draws on TRBV4-2 and TRBJ2-2; 7 bases in the middle match TRBD2. The source of this sequence is a man aged 18 to 29 who had mild COVID-19 (a few samples of this study predate the infection). The sample titles of this study are shuffled in the database, so cell type and time point are left out; the donor was told from shared clones. Source material: PBMCs or a T cell subset sorted from them (not recorded which). The CDR3 is CASSRGGSANTGELFF. The sequence in DNA is TGTGCCAGCAGCCGGGGAGGGAGCGCGAACACCGGGGAGCTGTTTTTT.